This T cell receptor beta chain emerged from a study of glioma-infiltrating T cells. Study context: WHO grade II oligodendrogliomas or astrocytomas, plus non-recurrent WHO grade IV glioblastomas, were sampled. Before surgery, glioma patients received dexamethasone for at most six days. Whole-study findings and limits: CDR3 overlap between tissue and blood was very small.

This clonotype has just a few counts. Its antigen is as yet unknown. The iRepertoire nested amplicon-rescue multiplex PCR amplified TCR alpha and beta CDR3s from RNA. TCRdb re-analysed the multiplex PCR reads in MiXCR, keeping a single row per CDR3 protein. The table includes fewer than 500,000 distinct CDR3 sequences, roughly two fifths detected once. The source is a human donor with low-grade glioma or glioblastoma, undergoing nonglioma brain surgery, or in good health (not recorded which). Sequenced: glioma tissue, nonneoplastic brain tissue, or PBMCs (not recorded which).

CDR3 DNA sequence: TGCAGTGCTAGAGTGGGAGGGAATCAGCCCCAGCATTTT. Its translation: CSARVGGNQPQHF. The V and J genes are TRBV20-1 and TRBJ1-5; the D is unclear. CDR3 length: 13 residues. Germline V gene sequence: CDR1 DFQATT, CDR2 SNEGSKA (reference sequence). The V and J ends lost 1 base and 4 bases respectively, with 8 bases between them.